Following are 2 T cell receptor beta chains from one sample sequenced in a study of blood T cells in healthy people across ages (dated by TCRdb to the mid-2010s). Library method: 5' RACE. The instrument was an Illumina HiSeq 2500. A second PCR of about 6 to 12 cycles was performed with a sample-barcoded 5' primer and a J-beta primer mix. The public reads were run again by TCRdb, first through fastp at Q25 and then through MiXCR, and only productive beta chains were kept. Entries are consolidated by CDR3 protein sequence, retaining the most common genes and DNA. The sample data list 700,000 to 900,000 distinct CDR3 sequences, and roughly 50% of these were observed just once. The ten most abundant clones make up about 42% of the sample. The sample taken for sequencing was blood. These receptors all stem from an elderly man in good health.

This clonotype was detected a few times. This chain links TRBV12-3 or TRBV12-4 with TRBJ2-7; 9 nucleotides agree with TRBD1. V trimming: 1 base; J trimming: 0 bases; junction bases outside the gene matches: 4. The CDR3 length is 16 residues. The chain's CDR3 is CASSLVGQGRSYEQYF. The CDR3 DNA sequence: TGTGCCAGCAGTTTAGTAGGACAGGGGCGCTCCTACGAGCAGTACTTC.

The rearrangement uses TRBV20-1 and TRBJ2-3; the D is unclear. Germline lookup yields CDR1 DFQATT and CDR2 SNEGSKA (reference sequence). V lost 1 base to trimming and J lost 14 bases, with 19 bases between them. CDR3 length: 13 residues. CDR3 loop: CSARGHDPRYAYF. CDR3 sequence (DNA): TGCAGTGCTAGAGGTCATGACCCCAGATACGCGTATTTT.